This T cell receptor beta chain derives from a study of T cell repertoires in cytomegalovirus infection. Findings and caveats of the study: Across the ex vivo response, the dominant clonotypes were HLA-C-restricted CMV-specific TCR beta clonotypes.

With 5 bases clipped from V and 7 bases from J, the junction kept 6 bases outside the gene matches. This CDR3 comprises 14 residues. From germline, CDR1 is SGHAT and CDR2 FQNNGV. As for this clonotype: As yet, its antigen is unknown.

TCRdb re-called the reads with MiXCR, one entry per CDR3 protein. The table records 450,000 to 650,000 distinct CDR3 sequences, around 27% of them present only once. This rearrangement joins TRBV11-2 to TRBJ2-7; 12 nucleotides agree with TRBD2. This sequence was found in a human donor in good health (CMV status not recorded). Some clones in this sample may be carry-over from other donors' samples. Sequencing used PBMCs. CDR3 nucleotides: TGTGCCAGCAGCCCCGGACTAGCGGGGCAAGAGCAGTACGTC. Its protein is CASSPGLAGQEQYV.